This T cell receptor beta chain appears in the sequencing data of a study of T cells in Graves' hyperthyroidism and ophthalmopathy. No ophthalmopathy progression within 18 months constituted stable Graves' hyperthyroidism. Diagnosis of hyperthyroidism was new in patients aged 18 to 65, and its duration was under 2 months. Uncontrolled infection, other autoimmune disease, pregnancy or lactation led to exclusion. Diagnoses were made from clinical symptoms, serum measures (thyroxine and TRAb), thyroid ultrasound and orbital computed tomography. RNA transcripts gave rise to amplified TCR beta CDR3 regions. First-round RT-PCR of the TCR CDR3 relied on the HTBI primer set. Each CDR3 protein gets one entry after TCRdb re-called the multiplex PCR reads with MiXCR. The sample includes around 450,000 distinct CDR3 sequences, around 14% of them seen just once. Germline lookup yields CDR1 KGHSH and CDR2 LQKENI. CDR3 length: 16 residues. The V gene end was trimmed by 2 bases and the J gene end by 4 bases; junction bases not matched to a gene: 7.

This clonotype showed up many times. The chain uses TRBV18 and TRBJ1-1; 10 bases match TRBD1. Material for sequencing was blood. This receptor was obtained from a young woman with Graves' hyperthyroidism. The CDR3: CASSPSRQGAGTEAFF. The CDR3 region has the DNA TGTGCCAGCTCACCAAGTCGACAGGGGGCGGGCACTGAAGCTTTCTTT. Full variable domain (remainder filled in from reference TRBV18 and TRBJ1-1): NAGVMQNPRHLVRRRGQEARLRCSPMKGHSHVYWYRQLPEEGLKFMVYLQKENIIDESGMPKERFSAEFPKEGPSILRIQQVVRGDSAAYFCASSPSRQGAGTEAFFGQGTRLTVV.